This T cell receptor beta chain was obtained from a study of identical twins. Study outcomes and limitations: Monozygotic twin pairs showed more out-of-frame TCR alpha sharing than models estimated.

TCRdb passed the 5' RACE reads through MiXCR, listing each CDR3 protein once. Of 1.5 million to 2 million distinct CDR3 sequences in the sample, around 29% were seen once. As concerns this clonotype: Antigen specificity is unknown.

Germline V gene sequence: CDR1 SNHLY, CDR2 FYNNEI. The CDR3 has 17 amino acids. This sequence originates from a newborn girl in good health. This chain uses TRBV2 with TRBJ2-5, with 15 positions matching TRBD2. The last part of the DNA fits TRBJ2-7 better; the J call may be wrong. The material sequenced was cord blood. CDR3 region: CASRRTSGRAFNSEQYF. CDR3 sequence (DNA): TGTGCCAGCAGAAGGACTAGCGGGAGGGCCTTTAATAGCGAGCAGTACTTC.